Sequencing of this T cell receptor (beta chain) was carried out in a study of human T cells and chemical hapten exposure. Study as a whole: Per-sample variation in TCR yield stemmed mainly from small pooled library volume differences.

Germline assignment: CDR1 SGHTA and CDR2 FQGNSA. This CDR3 contains 15 residues. The V gene lost 2 bases and the J gene lost 0 bases, with 7 bases spanning the gap. The time point here: patch test 2, 6 weeks after DPC sensitization. Treatment specified: therapeutic diphenylcyclopropenone sensitization with weekly scalp DPC. Blood was drawn before each patch test was applied. Overall study results and limits: After DPC sensitization, TCRs above 1 in 1000 frequency showed no change.

It was the library that attached unique molecular identifiers to individual cDNA molecules. TCRdb independently ran MiXCR on the RACE reads; one entry per CDR3 protein. This sample has hundreds of thousands of distinct CDR3 sequences, with under 6.5% found just once. This clonotype was detected a few times. Its antigen is unidentified. Here the sequenced sample was whole blood, taken in connection with sensitization to the hapten diphenylcyclopropenone (DPC). The V call is TRBV7-2, the J call TRBJ2-2; possibly TRBD1 for D (5 bases). This TCR came from a woman between 18 and 29 years old with alopecia areata. Some clones in this sample may be carry-over from other donors' samples. The DNA of the CDR3 is TGTGCCAGCAGCTTACAGGGTCCGAACACCGGGGAGCTGTTTTTT. Its translation is CASSLQGPNTGELFF.